This is a list of T cell receptor beta chains from one sample in a study of T cells in Graves' hyperthyroidism and ophthalmopathy. A single record per CDR3 protein comes from TCRdb applying MiXCR to the multiplex PCR reads. The sample carries hundreds of thousands of distinct CDR3 sequences, about 20% recorded once. The source material was blood. The receptors were gathered from a man under 40 with Graves' ophthalmopathy. CDR3s include the opening cysteine and the closing phenylalanine or tryptophan. The order of the fields is clone size, V gene, D gene, J gene, CDR3 DNA, CDR3 protein. The D gene is left open where the match is weak. The listing skips clone size in some rows; elsewhere it reads once, few, many or a size class.

clone size: many; V gene: TRBV20-1; D gene: TRBD2; J gene: TRBJ2-5; CDR3 DNA: TGCAGTGCTAGAGGCCCTGGAAGCGGGAGGGCCCAGACCCAGTACTTC; CDR3 protein: CSARGPGSGRAQTQYF
clone size: .; V gene: TRBV6-1; D gene: TRBD1; J gene: TRBJ2-1; CDR3 DNA: TGTGCCACCCGACAGGGGCCGCAAAATGAGCAGTTCTTC; CDR3 protein: CATRQGPQNEQFF
clone size: .; V gene: TRBV2; D gene: .; J gene: TRBJ1-4; CDR3 DNA: TGTGCCAGCAGAAGAACTAATGAAAAACTGTTTTTT; CDR3 protein: CASRRTNEKLFF
clone size: .; V gene: TRBV7-8; D gene: .; J gene: TRBJ2-7; CDR3 DNA: TGTGCCAGCAGCTTAGCGCGAAGTTACGAGCAGTACTTC; CDR3 protein: CASSLARSYEQYF
clone size: .; V gene: TRBV11-2; D gene: .; J gene: TRBJ2-2; CDR3 DNA: TGTGCCAGCAGCTTACTAGCCGGGACCGGGGAGCTGTTTTTT; CDR3 protein: CASSLLAGTGELFF
clone size: .; V gene: TRBV7-3; D gene: TRBD2; J gene: TRBJ2-3; CDR3 DNA: TGTGCCAGCAGCCCCTTGAGGGAGCGGGGAGATACGCAGTATTTT; CDR3 protein: CASSPLRERGDTQYF
clone size: few; V gene: TRBV4-2; D gene: .; J gene: TRBJ2-7; CDR3 DNA: TGTGCCAGCAGTGCGGTGGGCTCCACCTACGAGCAGTACTTC; CDR3 protein: CASSAVGSTYEQYF
clone size: few; V gene: TRBV6-2/TRBV6-3; D gene: .; J gene: TRBJ2-1; CDR3 DNA: TGTGCCAGCAGATCAGGGGAAAGCTCCTACAATGAGCAGTTCTTC; CDR3 protein: CASRSGESSYNEQFF
clone size: few; V gene: TRBV28; D gene: TRBD1; J gene: TRBJ2-5; CDR3 DNA: TGTGCCAGCAACCGTTTTGGGGACAGGGCGGAGACCCAGTACTTC; CDR3 protein: CASNRFGDRAETQYF
clone size: few; V gene: TRBV30; D gene: .; J gene: TRBJ1-2; CDR3 DNA: TGTGCCTGGAGTGAAGGGGGAGGCTACACCTTC; CDR3 protein: CAWSEGGGYTF
clone size: many; V gene: TRBV7-9; D gene: .; J gene: TRBJ2-5; CDR3 DNA: TGTGCCAGCAGCTCTAGCGCGCAAGAGACCCAGTACTTC; CDR3 protein: CASSSSAQETQYF
clone size: few; V gene: TRBV2; D gene: TRBD2; J gene: TRBJ2-3; CDR3 DNA: TGTGCCAGCAGTGACCCCCAAGCGGGGAGCACAGATACGCAGTATTTT; CDR3 protein: CASSDPQAGSTDTQYF
clone size: .; V gene: TRBV12-3/TRBV12-4; D gene: .; J gene: TRBJ2-1; CDR3 DNA: TGTGCCAGCAGCTTCCCCACATGCTGCGGCAATGAGCAGTTCTTC; CDR3 protein: CASSFPTCCGNEQFF
clone size: .; V gene: TRBV12-3/TRBV12-4; D gene: TRBD2; J gene: TRBJ2-3; CDR3 DNA: TGTGCCAGCACCCAAAGAGCGGGAGCAGTAGATACGCAGTATTTT; CDR3 protein: CASTQRAGAVDTQYF
clone size: many; V gene: TRBV20-1; D gene: .; J gene: TRBJ1-3; CDR3 DNA: TGCAGTGCCGAGATGTCGGGACTTAGGACCCGGCGGAACACCATATATTTT; CDR3 protein: CSAEMSGLRTRRNTIYF
clone size: .; V gene: TRBV20-1; D gene: TRBD2; J gene: TRBJ2-1; CDR3 DNA: TGCAGTGCACGGACTAGCGGTTACAATGAGCAGTTCTTC; CDR3 protein: CSARTSGYNEQFF
clone size: .; V gene: TRBV14; D gene: .; J gene: TRBJ2-2; CDR3 DNA: TGTGCCAGCAGCCAACGCGGTCGGGTGGGGCCGTCGGACACCGGGGAGCTGTTTTTT; CDR3 protein: CASSQRGRVGPSDTGELFF
clone size: few; V gene: TRBV7-2; D gene: .; J gene: TRBJ2-7; CDR3 DNA: TGTGCCAGCAGCTTGAGGACACCCGGCGGAGAGCAGTACTTC; CDR3 protein: CASSLRTPGGEQYF
clone size: few; V gene: TRBV5-6; D gene: .; J gene: TRBJ1-1; CDR3 DNA: TGTGCCAGCAGCTTGGCGGGGCCGAGTGAAGCTTTCTTT; CDR3 protein: CASSLAGPSEAFF
clone size: many; V gene: TRBV3-1; D gene: .; J gene: TRBJ2-7; CDR3 DNA: TGTGCCAGCAGCCAAGGGGGGGCAATCTACGAGCAGTACTTC; CDR3 protein: CASSQGGAIYEQYF
clone size: few; V gene: TRBV6-1; D gene: .; J gene: TRBJ1-4; CDR3 DNA: TGTGCCAGCGGGCCCCAGAAGGGTGAAAAACTGTTTTTT; CDR3 protein: CASGPQKGEKLFF
clone size: .; V gene: TRBV7-3; D gene: .; J gene: TRBJ2-1; CDR3 DNA: TGTGCCAGCAGCTTATCACAGACCAATGAGCAGTTCTTC; CDR3 protein: CASSLSQTNEQFF
clone size: .; V gene: TRBV5-1; D gene: .; J gene: TRBJ2-3; CDR3 DNA: TGCGCCAGCACTCAGGAAGGCACAGATACGCAGTATTTT; CDR3 protein: CASTQEGTDTQYF
clone size: many; V gene: TRBV12-3/TRBV12-4; D gene: .; J gene: TRBJ1-2; CDR3 DNA: TGTGCCAGCAGTTTAGTAGGAGATACTAACTATGGCTACACCTTC; CDR3 protein: CASSLVGDTNYGYTF
clone size: .; V gene: TRBV19; D gene: TRBD2; J gene: TRBJ2-2; CDR3 DNA: TGTGCCAGTAGCCTCGGACTAGCGGGAGGGCCGAGCGGGGAGCTGTTTTTT; CDR3 protein: CASSLGLAGGPSGELFF
clone size: few; V gene: TRBV19; D gene: .; J gene: TRBJ2-1; CDR3 DNA: TGTGCCAGTAGTATCGGCCGGGAGAATTTGGGCAATGAGCAGTTCTTC; CDR3 protein: CASSIGRENLGNEQFF
clone size: many; V gene: TRBV20-1; D gene: .; J gene: TRBJ2-7; CDR3 DNA: TGCAGTGCTAGAGATGCGGGACAGCCTTCCGAGCAGTACTTC; CDR3 protein: CSARDAGQPSEQYF
clone size: many; V gene: TRBV11-2; D gene: .; J gene: TRBJ2-3; CDR3 DNA: TGTGCCAGCAGCTTAGGGAAACGGGCGGAGGCACATGGGCAGTATTTT; CDR3 protein: CASSLGKRAEAHGQYF
clone size: many; V gene: TRBV3-1; D gene: .; J gene: TRBJ2-1; CDR3 DNA: TGTGCCAGCAGCCAAGCCCAGGGGGGGGCCAATGAGCAGTTCTTC; CDR3 protein: CASSQAQGGANEQFF
clone size: .; V gene: TRBV7-9; D gene: TRBD2; J gene: TRBJ2-7; CDR3 DNA: TGTGCCAGCAGTTCCCTAGCGGGAAGCTCCTACGAGCAGTACTTC; CDR3 protein: CASSSLAGSSYEQYF
clone size: once; V gene: TRBV28; D gene: .; J gene: TRBJ2-3; CDR3 DNA: TGTGCCAGCAGTTTAGGGGGAGGCCCCCCAGATACGCAGTATTTT; CDR3 protein: CASSLGGGPPDTQYF
clone size: .; V gene: TRBV15; D gene: .; J gene: TRBJ2-7; CDR3 DNA: TGTGCCACCAGTCCACGGAAATCTTCCTACGAGCAGTACTTC; CDR3 protein: CATSPRKSSYEQYF
clone size: once; V gene: TRBV28; D gene: TRBD1; J gene: TRBJ2-7; CDR3 DNA: TGTACCAGCACCCCGGACAGGGCTGGGGAGCAGTACTTC; CDR3 protein: CTSTPDRAGEQYF
clone size: .; V gene: TRBV28; D gene: .; J gene: TRBJ1-2; CDR3 DNA: TGTGCCAGCCGACGTCAGGGTTTGGTGTATGGCTACACCTTC; CDR3 protein: CASRRQGLVYGYTF
clone size: .; V gene: TRBV5-6; D gene: TRBD2; J gene: TRBJ2-7; CDR3 DNA: TGTGCCAGCGAAGATAGCGGGAGTCGCGAGCAGTACTTC; CDR3 protein: CASEDSGSREQYF
clone size: .; V gene: TRBV7-9; D gene: .; J gene: TRBJ1-4; CDR3 DNA: TGTGCCAGCAGCTCCTCCTTGGATGGACATGAAAAACTGTTTTTT; CDR3 protein: CASSSSLDGHEKLFF
clone size: few; V gene: TRBV2; D gene: TRBD2; J gene: TRBJ2-2; CDR3 DNA: TGTGCCAGCAGTGAAGTCGGGGGGTGGGCCGGGGAGCTGTTTTTT; CDR3 protein: CASSEVGGWAGELFF
clone size: .; V gene: TRBV30; D gene: .; J gene: TRBJ2-6; CDR3 DNA: TGTGCCAGTAACCAGGGAACCTCTGGGGCCAACGTCCTGACTTTC; CDR3 protein: CASNQGTSGANVLTF
clone size: few; V gene: TRBV10-3; D gene: TRBD2; J gene: TRBJ2-1; CDR3 DNA: TGTGCCATCAGTCCCATTAGCGGGAGCTCCTACAATGAGCAGTTCTTC; CDR3 protein: CAISPISGSSYNEQFF
clone size: few; V gene: TRBV6-1; D gene: TRBD2; J gene: TRBJ2-7; CDR3 DNA: TGTGCCAGCAGTAAGCGGGAGGGCTACGAGCAGTACTTC; CDR3 protein: CASSKREGYEQYF
clone size: many; V gene: TRBV3-1; D gene: .; J gene: TRBJ1-1; CDR3 DNA: TGTGCCAGCAGCCAAGAGAACGCCCAAAACGGGAAAGCTTTCTTT; CDR3 protein: CASSQENAQNGKAFF
clone size: many; V gene: TRBV5-6; D gene: .; J gene: TRBJ1-2; CDR3 DNA: TGTGCCAGCAGCGCCCTTTCGCTCTATGGCTACACCTTC; CDR3 protein: CASSALSLYGYTF
clone size: few; V gene: TRBV6-1; D gene: TRBD1; J gene: TRBJ2-5; CDR3 DNA: TGTGCCAGCAGTGAAGCCTACAGGGGATGGGAAGAGACCCAGTACTTC; CDR3 protein: CASSEAYRGWEETQYF
clone size: .; V gene: TRBV27; D gene: TRBD1; J gene: TRBJ2-1; CDR3 DNA: TGTGCCAGCAGTCCCGACAGGGCAGCCTACAATGAGCAGTTCTTC; CDR3 protein: CASSPDRAAYNEQFF
clone size: .; V gene: TRBV19; D gene: .; J gene: TRBJ2-3; CDR3 DNA: TGTGCCAGTAGTACTTTCCTCTCCGGAGGTGTCACAGATACGCAGTATTTT; CDR3 protein: CASSTFLSGGVTDTQYF
clone size: .; V gene: TRBV12-3/TRBV12-4; D gene: TRBD2; J gene: TRBJ2-7; CDR3 DNA: TGTGCCAGCAGTCTACACCCCCTCACTAGCGCCTACGAGCAGTACTTC; CDR3 protein: CASSLHPLTSAYEQYF
clone size: many; V gene: TRBV2; D gene: TRBD2; J gene: TRBJ2-3; CDR3 DNA: TGTGCCAGCAAGACTAGCGTCACAGATACGCAGTATTTT; CDR3 protein: CASKTSVTDTQYF
clone size: .; V gene: TRBV9; D gene: TRBD2; J gene: TRBJ2-1; CDR3 DNA: TGTGCCAGCAGCGGCCTTAGCGGGGCCTACAATGAGCAGTTCTTC; CDR3 protein: CASSGLSGAYNEQFF